One TCR beta chain is described in this entry. Its antigen is currently unknown. The record originates from a study of cytomegalovirus exposure and HLA in healthy donors. This CDR3 spans 15 amino acids. V trimming: 4 bases; J trimming: 4 bases; junction bases outside the gene matches: 7. In germline, CDR1 is ENHRY, CDR2 SYGVKD. Overall study findings and caveats: Reports indicate that TCR beta sequences accurately predicted the HLA-A and HLA-B alleles of most subjects. In a later analysis, parvovirus B19, influenza, CMV and Epstein-Barr virus appeared linked to several top co-occurrence clusters. Some TCR beta chains (164 of them) were listed as cytomegalovirus-associated. Later analysis identified some 16,000 TCR beta sequences associated with HLA alleles, using a false discovery rate threshold of 0.05.

The PCR contained 60 Vbeta and 13 Jbeta primers. Sequenced by immunoSEQ multiplex PCR; TCRdb stores in-frame clones only, minus some. Of about 130,000 clones listed, approximately 80% are singletons. This chain joins TRBV10-3 and TRBJ1-3; 7 bases fit TRBD1. The source is a male donor in good health and CMV-seropositive. Material for sequencing was PBMCs. The CDR3 DNA is TGTGCCATCAGTGCCGACAGGGTTAAGGGAAACACCATATATTTT. The encoded protein is CAISADRVKGNTIYF.